Below, 26 T cell receptor beta chains from the same sample are listed, as sequenced in a study of T cell repertoires in cytomegalovirus infection. TCRdb recomputed calls from the reads with MiXCR, one row per CDR3 protein. The table records more than 350,000 distinct CDR3 sequences, about a third of them present only once. The sample taken for sequencing was PBMCs. These receptors originate from a human donor in good health (CMV status not recorded). Some clones in this sample may be carry-over from other donors' samples.

The CDR3 bases are TGTGCCAGCAGCTGGGGTGTTCGGGGGGGCCTCGGTGAGACCCAGTACTTC. It encodes CASSWGVRGGLGETQYF. The chain recombines TRBV5-4 with TRBJ2-5; 8 bases agree with TRBD2. V shed 3 bases, J shed 5 bases, and the junction held 15 bases outside the gene matches. This CDR3 region has 17 residues. Germline CDR1 and CDR2: SGHNT and YYREEE (reference sequence).

The chain links TRBV11-2 to TRBJ2-5, with TRBD1 matching 9 bases. Germline loops: CDR1 SGHAT, CDR2 FQNNGV. V lost 5 bases to trimming and J lost 5 bases; unmatched junction nucleotides: 9. The CDR3 contains 15 residues. The CDR3, as DNA: TGTGCCAGCAGCCGGTCCCCGGACAGGGGTGAGACCCAGTACTTC. Protein product: CASSRSPDRGETQYF.

Note on this clonotype: A read error may explain this, as a much larger clone is one base away. The rearrangement links TRBV28 to TRBJ2-1; D gene unclear. With 3 bases removed from V and 6 bases from J, the gap between germline ends came to 6 bases. Germline values: CDR1 MDHEN, CDR2 SYDVKM. The CDR3 loop spans 12 amino acids. The chain's CDR3 is CASSFWGNEQFF. The DNA of the CDR3 is TGTGCCAGCAGTTTTTGGGGCAATGAGCAGTTCTTC.

The V and J genes are TRBV7-8 and TRBJ1-6; D not certain. The CDR3 consists of 13 residues. Germline CDR1 is SGHVS and CDR2 is FQNEAQ. CDR3 sequence (DNA): TGTGTTAGCAGCTTAATCGTGGGTTCACCCCTCCACTTT. Protein sequence: CVSSLIVGSPLHF.

This clonotype occurred a few times. The chain joins TRBV19 to TRBJ1-1; perhaps TRBD1 as D (5 bases). This CDR3 is 13 amino acids long. Germline loops: CDR1 LNHDA, CDR2 SQIVND (reference sequence). Trimming removed 4 bases at V and 7 bases at J, with 13 bases between. CDR3 region: CASSTTYRNEAFF. CDR3 bases: TGTGCCAGTAGTACAACTTACAGGAATGAAGCTTTCTTT. Together with reference TRBV19 and TRBJ1-1, the CDR3 gives the full variable domain: DGGITQSPKYLFRKEGQNVTLSCEQNLNHDAMYWYRQDPGQGLRLIYYSQIVNDFQKGDIAEGYSVSREKKESFPLTVTSAQKNPTAFYLCASSTTYRNEAFFGQGTRLTVV.

This clonotype was seen a handful of times. The V call is TRBV6-6, the J call TRBJ2-5; 7 nucleotides agree with TRBD1. The germline V gene has CDR1 MNHNY and CDR2 SVGAGI (reference sequence). The J segment lost 1 base and the V segment lost 2 bases, leaving 1 base of the junction unmatched. This CDR3 contains 14 residues. The DNA for the CDR3 is TGTGCCAGCAGTTACGACAGGGTCCAAGAGACCCAGTACTTC. Its protein is CASSYDRVQETQYF.

The gene calls are TRBV20-1 and TRBJ2-1; 9 positions match TRBD2. Germline CDR1 is DFQATT and CDR2 is SNEGSKA (reference sequence). The CDR3 is made up of 15 amino acids. V shed 5 bases, J shed 8 bases, and the junction held 13 bases outside the gene matches. The chain's CDR3 is CSAGRLAGGPYEQFF. CDR3 DNA sequence: TGCAGTGCTGGCCGACTGGCGGGGGGGCCCTATGAGCAGTTCTTC.

A remark on this clonotype: A much larger clone lies a single base off, so this may be a read error. This likely comes from a read error, as the CDR3 has no conserved phenylalanine or tryptophan at its end. The V call is TRBV7-6, the J call TRBJ2-7; 8 bases agree with TRBD1. Germline-derived CDR1 and CDR2 are SGHVS and FNYEAQ. Trimming at V came to 5 bases and at J to 5 bases, leaving 14 bases not matched to a gene. CDR3 size: 16 residues. CDR3 region: CASSPRAGTGQNEQYS. The DNA for the CDR3 is TGTGCCAGCAGCCCACGTGCCGGGACAGGTCAGAACGAGCAGTACTCC.

This clonotype showed up just a few times. V usage is TRBV27 and J usage is TRBJ1-1; tentative D call: TRBD1 (5 bases). The ends were cut back, 4 bases at V and 6 bases at J, with 18 bases in the middle. The V gene's germline CDR1 is MNHEY and CDR2 SMNVEV (reference sequence). The CDR3 is 15 residues long. CDR3 bases: TGTGCCAGCAGTTCGCCAAATCAGGGAACCCCTGAAGCTTTCTTT. Its translation: CASSSPNQGTPEAFF.

This clonotype has just a few counts. The chain is built from TRBV29-1 and TRBJ1-2; D is undetermined. Per germline, CDR1 SQVTM and CDR2 ANQGSEA. V lost 5 bases to trimming and J lost 3 bases, with 10 bases between them. This CDR3 is 12 amino acids long. The CDR3 protein is CSVQPGDYGYTF. The CDR3 DNA follows: TGCAGCGTTCAGCCCGGAGACTATGGCTACACCTTC.

The chain joins TRBV20-1 to TRBJ2-7; either TRBD1 or TRBD2 may supply D (5 bases each). Between the trimmed V and J ends, which lost 0 bases and 1 base, there was a span of 16 bases. This CDR3 region has 16 residues. Germline CDR1 and CDR2: DFQATT and SNEGSKA (reference sequence). CDR3 amino acids: CSARDPSGTFSYEQYF. The CDR3 region has the DNA TGCAGTGCTAGAGACCCCTCCGGGACGTTTTCCTACGAGCAGTACTTC.

This chain joins TRBV4-3 and TRBJ1-4, with D perhaps matching TRBD1 (6 bases). V lost 0 bases to trimming and J lost 6 bases, with 14 bases between them. The length of the CDR3 is 16 residues. The germline V gene has CDR1 LGHNA and CDR2 YSLEER. The chain's CDR3 is CASSQEMRGRDEKLFF. The CDR3 region has the DNA TGCGCCAGCAGCCAAGAGATGCGGGGGCGGGATGAAAAACTGTTTTTT.

This clonotype showed up just a few times. The V and J genes are TRBV10-1 and TRBJ2-7; tentatively, D is TRBD1 (5 bases). V was cut by 5 bases and J by 1 base, with 9 bases left in between. This CDR3 is built from 13 residues. Germline V CDR1 and CDR2: WNHNN, SYGVQD (reference sequence). The CDR3 DNA follows: TGCGCCAGCAGTCCAGGGATTTCCTACGAGCAGTACTTC. Translation: CASSPGISYEQYF.

The chain couples TRBV14 to TRBJ2-7; tentatively, D is TRBD1 or TRBD2 (6 bases each). This CDR3 is built from 13 residues. Germline V gene data show CDR1 as SGHDN and CDR2 as FVKESK. Trimming left V 9 bases short and J 4 bases short, with 16 bases between. The CDR3, as DNA: TGTGCCAGTCGGAGGGGGGCCACGTACGAGCAGTACTTC. Its protein is CASRRGATYEQYF.

V gene TRBV28 combines with J gene TRBJ2-2; D may be TRBD1 or TRBD2 (5 bases each). CDR1 and CDR2 (germline): MDHEN, SYDVKM. The V end was cut by 7 bases, the J end by 3 bases, with 24 bases between. This CDR3 contains 18 residues. The CDR3 protein is CASKEPGRPRRDTGELFF. As DNA, the CDR3 is TGTGCCAGCAAAGAACCGGGACGACCAAGACGGGACACCGGGGAGCTGTTTTTT. The full variable domain, rest sourced from reference TRBV28 and TRBJ2-2, is DVKVTQSSRYLVKRTGEKVFLECVQDMDHENMFWYRQDPGLGLRLIYFSYDVKMKEKGDIPEGYSVSREKKERFSLILESASTNQTSMYLCASKEPGRPRRDTGELFFGEGSRLTVL.

The rearrangement links TRBV2 to TRBJ1-2, with D perhaps TRBD1 (5 bases). Germline V gene lookup returns CDR1 SNHLY and CDR2 FYNNEI. V was cut by 5 bases and J by 0 bases, with 10 bases left in between. The CDR3 spans 14 residues. CDR3 nucleotides: TGTGCCAGCAGTCAAGGACACCCTAACTATGGCTACACCTTC. Translated: CASSQGHPNYGYTF.

The chain couples TRBV28 to TRBJ1-5; 7 bases match TRBD1. With 4 bases clipped from V and 2 bases from J, the junction kept 8 bases outside the gene matches. This CDR3 spans 16 amino acids. CDR1 and CDR2 from the germline V gene are MDHEN and SYDVKM. The CDR3 protein is CASSSWTGERNQPQHF. CDR3 bases: TGTGCCAGCAGTTCCTGGACAGGCGAACGCAATCAGCCCCAGCATTTT.

In this sample, this clonotype turned up a few times. V usage is TRBV12-3 or TRBV12-4 and J usage is TRBJ1-6, with D unresolved. With 5 bases removed from V and 4 bases from J, the gap between germline ends came to 12 bases. The CDR3 runs 15 residues. The CDR3 coding sequence is TGTGCCAGCAGTAAGTGGGCTGCGTATAATTCACCCCTCCACTTT. It encodes CASSKWAAYNSPLHF.

This clonotype was seen only a few times. The chain combines TRBV10-2 with TRBJ2-1; no clear D gene. The CDR3 loop spans 15 amino acids. The germline gives CDR1 WSHSY, CDR2 SAAADI. With 2 bases removed from V and 2 bases from J, the gap between germline ends came to 10 bases. CDR3 residues: CASSEARYAYNEQFF. CDR3 nucleotides: TGCGCCAGCAGTGAGGCCAGGTACGCCTACAATGAGCAGTTCTTC.

The chain uses TRBV12-3 or TRBV12-4 and TRBJ1-3; 7 positions match TRBD1. V shed 8 bases and J 2 bases; nucleotides not matched to a gene: 9. The CDR3 spans 15 residues. The CDR3 spells CASETGRTPGNTIYF. The CDR3 DNA reads as TGTGCCAGCGAGACAGGGAGGACGCCTGGAAACACCATATATTTT.

This clonotype was counted a few times. V usage is TRBV19 and J usage is TRBJ2-1; 13 bases agree with TRBD2. CDR3 length: 17 residues. Germline V gene data show CDR1 as LNHDA and CDR2 as SQIVND (reference sequence). Trimming at V came to 3 bases and at J to 3 bases, leaving 5 bases not matched to a gene. The CDR3 bases are TGTGCCAGTAGTATTAGGACTAGCGGGGGACTCTACAATGAGCAGTTCTTC. Its protein is CASSIRTSGGLYNEQFF.

The rearrangement links TRBV20-1 to TRBJ2-7, with 8 bases that match TRBD2. V was pared by 5 bases and J by 2 bases, with 11 bases of the junction left unmatched. The CDR3 consists of 15 residues. Germline V gene data show CDR1 as DFQATT and CDR2 as SNEGSKA (reference sequence). The CDR3 DNA reads as TGCAGTGCTCCGGAACTAGCGGCCTCAACCTACGAGCAGTACTTC. Amino acids: CSAPELAASTYEQYF.

Many counts were recorded for this clonotype. The CDR3, as DNA: TGTGCCAGCAGCCGTAGCGGGGGGGCCCTCACCGGGGAGCTGTTTTTT. Translated, it gives CASSRSGGALTGELFF. The chain is built from TRBV7-2 and TRBJ2-2; 11 nucleotides line up with TRBD2. Germline CDR1 and CDR2: SGHTA and FQGNSA. V was pared by 5 bases and J by 4 bases, with 6 bases of the junction left unmatched. This CDR3 region has 16 residues.

V gene TRBV6-6 combines with J gene TRBJ1-2; 7 bases match TRBD1. The CDR3 is made up of 13 amino acids. Germline V gene sequence: CDR1 MNHNY, CDR2 SVGAGI (reference sequence). The V gene end was trimmed by 2 bases and the J gene end by 7 bases; junction bases not matched to a gene: 4. The CDR3 bases are TGTGCCAGCAGTTACATGGGGACAGCTGGCTACACCTTC. This codes for CASSYMGTAGYTF.

This clonotype was seen a few times. This chain uses TRBV29-1 with TRBJ2-7, with 7 bases identical to TRBD2. The CDR3 totals 15 residues. The germline V gene encodes CDR1 SQVTM and CDR2 ANQGSEA. DNA for the CDR3: TGCAGTGCTAGCCGGGTCGGGGGGAGCCCCTACGAGCAGTACTTC. Protein sequence: CSASRVGGSPYEQYF.

Worth noting for this clonotype: One end of the junction varies from germline; a read error may be responsible. V is TRBV7-8 and J is TRBJ2-5; D tentatively reads TRBD1 or TRBD2 (5 bases each). CDR1 and CDR2 (germline): SGHVS, FQNEAQ. The CDR3 spans 16 residues. The DNA of the CDR3 is TGTGCCAGCAGCTTATTTGAGGGGAGATATCAAGCGACCCCGTACTTC. This sequence encodes CASSLFEGRYQATPYF.